The present T cell receptor beta chain was sequenced within a study of OX40 agonist ivuxolimab in advanced cancers. At the level of the study: Dosing consisted of intravenous ivuxolimab at 0.01 to 10 mg/kg every 2 weeks. Melanoma, hepatocellular carcinoma, head and neck or renal cell cancer occurred in dose-escalation patients. A mean age of around 66 years, range roughly 20 to 80, was recorded, and approximately 80% were male. Study results and caveats: At 0.1 to 3.0 mg/kg and by week 6, CD4+ and CD8+ T cells in the blood had expanded clonally.

This CDR3 contains 13 residues. V shed 5 bases, J shed 3 bases, and the junction held 4 bases outside the gene matches. Germline CDR1 and CDR2: MDHEN and SYDVKM. This clone has just a few counts. Its antigen is undetermined. The sample carries other DNA sequences with the same CDR3. This table comes from immunoSEQ multiplex PCR, and its TCRdb copy is limited to in-frame clones, with some not included. The sample has about 55,000 clones, around 77% seen once; the top ten hold just under 6.5%. The input for sequencing was CD4+ or CD8+ T cells sorted from blood, taken in a trial of the OX40 agonist ivuxolimab. This TCR derives from an adult with an advanced solid tumor such as melanoma, head and neck, liver or kidney cancer. This chain joins TRBV28 and TRBJ2-7, with 7 positions matching TRBD1. Written as DNA, the CDR3 is TGTGCCAGCAGTCCGGGACAGAGCTACGAGCAGTACTTC. This sequence encodes CASSPGQSYEQYF.